This T cell receptor (beta chain) was identified during a study of T-cell reconstitution after alpha-beta-depleted transplantation in children. Whole-study results and caveats: One year after transplant, T-cell counts and diversity came mostly from newly produced T cells. Surviving recipient T cells and thymic progenitors produced the high day-60 TCRbeta diversity seen in some patients. Several hundred graft clones that had expanded were reportedly the source of alpha-beta T cells about two months after transplant.

This clonotype was counted only a few times. Its target is not known. Unique molecular identifiers were incorporated when the TCRbeta library was constructed. TCRdb reprocessed the PCR reads with MiXCR, giving one entry per CDR3 protein. The data hold approximately 210,000 distinct CDR3 sequences, with under 20% observed a single time. The CDR3 extends over 15 amino acids. Trimming removed 5 bases from V and 3 bases from J; junction bases left unmatched: 9. Germline CDR1 is LGHDT and CDR2 is YNNKEL (reference sequence). This clonotype was obtained from a male patient aged 2 to 9 who had a stem cell transplant for acute lymphoblastic leukemia, so the T cells may come from the graft donor. Sequencing was performed on PBMCs, mostly from graft donor cells, taken 360 days after TCRalphabeta/CD19-depleted stem cell transplant. The V call is TRBV3-1, the J call TRBJ2-7; 8 nucleotides align to TRBD1. The CDR3 DNA is TGTGCCAGCAGCTCCCGGACAGGGTTTTACTACGAGCAGTACTTC. Protein product: CASSSRTGFYYEQYF.